The 30 T cell receptor beta chains below all came from one sample that was sequenced in a study of CD8+CD57+ T cells in acquired aplastic anemia. Sequencing involved patients with CD8+CD57+ cell expansion previously shown by flow cytometry. Profiles of TCR beta VDJ and CDR3 were generated from a genomic DNA template. Each CDR3 protein gets one entry after TCRdb re-called the reads with MiXCR. The sample consists of approximately 160,000 distinct CDR3 sequences, about 45% of them appearing once. Sequencing was done on a sample of sorted CD4+, CD8+, or CD8+CD57+ T cells (not recorded which) from PBMCs. Receptor source: a human donor with aplastic anemia.

The genes are TRBV20-1 and TRBJ2-5, with 7 bases identical to TRBD1. The length of the CDR3 is 17 residues. V trimming: 0 bases; J trimming: 4 bases; junction bases outside the gene matches: 14. The V gene's germline CDR1 is DFQATT and CDR2 SNEGSKA (reference sequence). The CDR3 DNA follows: TGCAGTGCTAGAGATTTTGGGGGCCTTCCAGGGGGAGAGACCCAGTACTTC. The encoded protein is CSARDFGGLPGGETQYF.

In its sample, this clonotype was seen many times. The chain uses TRBV20-1 and TRBJ2-3; the match to TRBD1 covers 8 bases. V lost 0 bases, J lost 6 bases, and 8 bases stayed unmatched. The CDR3 runs to 15 residues. Per the germline V gene, CDR1 is DFQATT and CDR2 is SNEGSKA (reference sequence). The CDR3 here is CSARDGAGGADTQYF. CDR3 nucleotide sequence: TGCAGTGCTAGAGATGGGGCAGGGGGCGCCGATACGCAGTATTTT.

This clonotype was counted many times. The chain recombines TRBV7-6 with TRBJ2-3; TRBD1 or TRBD2 may be the D gene (5 bases each). The CDR3 length is 16 residues. The V end was cut by 0 bases, the J end by 1 base, with 11 bases between. CDR1 is SGHVS and CDR2 is FNYEAQ in the germline V gene. The CDR3, as DNA: TGTGCCAGCAGCTTAGCGGTGGGGCGGGGCACAGATACGCAGTATTTT. Translating gives CASSLAVGRGTDTQYF.

The V gene is TRBV11-1, the J gene TRBJ2-1, with 9 bases that match TRBD2. J lost 0 bases, V lost 5 bases, and 11 bases had no gene match. Germline V gene data show CDR1 as SGHAT and CDR2 as FQDESV (reference sequence). The CDR3 is made up of 18 amino acids. CDR3: CASSPPAGGSSSYNEQFF. CDR3 bases: TGTGCCAGCAGCCCGCCCGCGGGGGGGTCCAGCTCCTACAATGAGCAGTTCTTC.

The chain recombines TRBV5-4 with TRBJ2-7; TRBD1 matches 7 bases. Germline V gives CDR1 SGHNT, CDR2 YYREEE (reference sequence). This CDR3 has 15 amino acids. Germline trimming cut 4 bases from V and 0 bases from J; bases unmatched to any gene: 7. CDR3 DNA: TGTGCCAGCAGCCCTCGACAGGGAAGCTCCTACGAGCAGTACTTC. It translates to CASSPRQGSSYEQYF.

The chain links TRBV7-3 to TRBJ1-2; D might be TRBD1 (6 bases). This CDR3 has 16 residues. Germline loops: CDR1 SGHTA, CDR2 FQGTGA. V was trimmed by 5 bases and J by 4 bases, leaving 20 bases between them. The CDR3 is CASSLGGQGPGYGYTF. CDR3 nucleotides: TGTGCCAGCAGCCTGGGAGGGCAGGGGCCCGGCTATGGCTACACCTTC.

About this clonotype: A much larger clone is a single base away; this may be a read error. This chain uses TRBV6-1 with TRBJ2-7; TRBD2 matches 7 bases. CDR1 is MNHNS and CDR2 is SASEGT in the germline V gene. The CDR3 contains 15 residues. The ends lost 7 bases at V and 0 bases at J; junction bases unmatched: 9. The chain's CDR3 is CASTLMGGDSYEQYV. Here the CDR3 DNA reads TGTGCCAGCACGCTAATGGGGGGGGACTCCTACGAGCAGTACGTC.

This clonotype was recorded at least ten times. The chain links TRBV29-1 to TRBJ2-7; tentatively, D is TRBD1 (5 bases). V gave up 4 bases and J gave up 5 bases, with 15 bases separating them. The CDR3 loop spans 13 amino acids. Germline CDR1 reads SQVTM; CDR2 reads ANQGSEA. Here the CDR3 DNA reads TGCAGCGTTGGGGTTCAGGGAAAACACGAGCAGTACTTC. This codes for CSVGVQGKHEQYF.

There are many counts of this clonotype. CDR3 in DNA: TGTGCCAGCAGCTTGGCGGCCGGGTACAATGAGCAGTTCTTC. Amino acid sequence: CASSLAAGYNEQFF. The chain carries TRBV7-3 and TRBJ2-1; no clear D. CDR3 length: 14 amino acids. Between the trimmed V and J ends, which lost 3 bases and 4 bases, there was a span of 10 bases. CDR1 and CDR2 from the germline V gene are SGHTA and FQGTGA.

V is TRBV6-1 and J is TRBJ2-3; D possibly corresponds to TRBD2 (7 bases). Trimming pared 6 bases from V and 0 bases from J, leaving 16 bases between. CDR1 is MNHNS, CDR2 SASEGT, per germline. The CDR3 totals 16 residues. The DNA for the CDR3 is TGTGCCAGCAGCCGCTGGGGGCGGGGGAGCACAGATACGCAGTATTTT. It encodes CASSRWGRGSTDTQYF.

The chain combines TRBV19 with TRBJ1-1; 9 nucleotides agree with TRBD1. The germline CDR1 and CDR2 sequences are LNHDA and SQIVND (reference sequence). With 4 bases clipped from V and 4 bases from J, the junction kept 4 bases outside the gene matches. The length of the CDR3 is 14 residues. The CDR3 here is CASSTGTGLTEAFF. Written as DNA, the CDR3 is TGTGCCAGTAGTACCGGGACAGGGCTCACTGAAGCTTTCTTT.

The CDR3: CASRTTGVNTEAFF. In nucleotides, the CDR3 is TGTGCCAGCAGAACGACAGGGGTGAACACTGAAGCTTTCTTT. The chain recombines TRBV2 with TRBJ1-1; 8 bases agree with TRBD1. The CDR3 totals 14 residues. Germline CDR1 and CDR2: SNHLY and FYNNEI. The ends lost 6 bases at V and 0 bases at J; junction bases unmatched: 3.

Regarding this clonotype: A much larger clone lies one base from this, so it may be a read error. The chain recombines TRBV20-1 with TRBJ1-5, with a possible D match to TRBD1 (5 bases). From germline, CDR1 is DFQATT and CDR2 SNEGSKA (reference sequence). This CDR3 spans 14 amino acids. V was cut by 3 bases and J by 0 bases, with 9 bases left in between. This CDR3 reads CSASGGNSNQPQHF. CDR3 coding DNA: TGCAGTGCTAGTGGGGGAAATAGCAATCAGCCCCAGCATTTT.

The chain carries TRBV20-1 and TRBJ1-2; no clear D gene. V lost 2 bases and J lost 7, with 8 bases in between. CDR1 is DFQATT, CDR2 SNEGSKA, per germline (reference sequence). The CDR3 has 11 amino acids. CDR3 coding DNA: TGCAGTGCTAGAATTCCGCCTGGCTACACCTTC. It codes for CSARIPPGYTF.

The J gene is TRBJ1-1, the V gene TRBV7-9; D gene ambiguous. Germline V lookup: CDR1 SEHNR, CDR2 FQNEAQ (reference sequence). Trimming took off 5 bases at V and 6 bases at J, with 10 bases between the two ends. CDR3 length: 12 residues. CDR3 DNA: TGTGCCAGCAGCCCCCGGGAGTCTGAAGCTTTCTTT. Protein product: CASSPRESEAFF.

This chain joins TRBV14 and TRBJ1-6; no clear D. Per germline, CDR1 SGHDN and CDR2 FVKESK. The CDR3 consists of 14 residues. Trimming took off 6 bases at V and 13 bases at J, with 19 bases between the two ends. CDR3 region: CASRRSGRSLPLHF. In nucleotides, the CDR3 is TGTGCCAGCAGACGAAGTGGACGTTCGTTGCCCCTCCACTTT.

This clonotype showed up just once. This sequence joins TRBV2 and TRBJ1-2; 7 positions agree with TRBD1. Losses at the gene ends were 6 bases for V and 4 bases for J; bases not matched to a gene: 5. CDR3 length: 13 residues. Germline values: CDR1 SNHLY, CDR2 FYNNEI. The CDR3 loop reads CASRRAGGYGYTF. DNA of the CDR3: TGTGCCAGCAGGAGGGCAGGGGGCTATGGCTACACCTTC.

The chain combines TRBV5-8 with TRBJ1-5; unclear D gene. V was trimmed by 5 bases and J by 4 bases, leaving 13 bases between them. This CDR3 is built from 14 residues. Germline loops: CDR1 SGHTS, CDR2 YDEGEE. The DNA of the CDR3 is TGTGCCAGCAGAGGTAAGGGAACGAATCAGCCCCAGCATTTT. As protein: CASRGKGTNQPQHF.

To note about this clonotype: Its ends do not fully match the called genes, so a read error is possible. The chain combines TRBV19 with TRBJ2-2; TRBD2 might be the D (5 bases). The CDR3 sequence is 13 residues long. Germline CDR1 LNHDA, CDR2 SQIVND (reference sequence). Here the CDR3 reads CASSISANGELLF. For the CDR3, the DNA is TGTGCCAGTAGTATTTCAGCGAACGGGGAGCTGCTCTTT.

The chain uses TRBV19 and TRBJ1-2, with D perhaps TRBD1 (6 bases). This CDR3 comprises 13 residues. From germline, CDR1 is LNHDA and CDR2 SQIVND (reference sequence). Trimming removed 10 bases at V and 5 bases at J, with 17 bases between. The CDR3 region is CATKSGESYGYTF. The CDR3 bases are TGTGCCACCAAATCAGGGGAGTCGTATGGCTACACCTTC.

The chain links TRBV12-3 or TRBV12-4 to TRBJ1-3, with D unclear. V dropped 5 bases and J dropped 6 bases, with 11 bases sitting between them. The CDR3 is made up of 13 amino acids. CDR3 coding DNA: TGTGCCAGCAGTAACACGCCTACAAACACCATATATTTT. Its protein is CASSNTPTNTIYF.

This clonotype has a count of ten or more. This chain connects TRBV19 to TRBJ1-6; D is undetermined. Germline assignment: CDR1 LNHDA and CDR2 SQIVND (reference sequence). V was cut by 2 bases and J by 3 bases, with 8 bases left in between. This CDR3 is 15 amino acids long. The chain's CDR3 is CASSIMVGYNSPLHF. The CDR3 DNA sequence: TGTGCCAGTAGTATAATGGTGGGCTATAATTCACCCCTCCACTTT.

The V and J genes are TRBV19 and TRBJ2-7; 9 bases align to TRBD1. The CDR3 consists of 14 residues. The junction had 4 bases not matched to a gene; V was cut back by 5 bases and J by 2 bases. Germline V gene sequence: CDR1 LNHDA, CDR2 SQIVND (reference sequence). The CDR3 bases are TGTGCCAGTAGTGCCGGGACAGGGCCCTACGAGCAGTACTTC. It specifies CASSAGTGPYEQYF.

The chain couples TRBV20-1 to TRBJ2-5, with D perhaps TRBD1 (5 bases). The V gene's germline CDR1 is DFQATT and CDR2 SNEGSKA (reference sequence). This CDR3 spans 13 amino acids. CDR3 sequence (DNA): TGCAGCGTTGAGTACGCAGGGCAAGAGACCCAGTACTTC. As protein: CSVEYAGQETQYF.

The rearrangement links TRBV7-9 to TRBJ2-5; the match to TRBD1 covers 7 bases. J lost 1 base, V lost 4 bases, and 9 bases had no gene match. The CDR3 has 16 residues. Germline CDR1 is SEHNR and CDR2 is FQNEAQ (reference sequence). CDR3 nucleotides: TGTGCCAGCAGCTCAGCCCGGGACAGAGCCCAAGAGACCCAGTACTTC. Its translation is CASSSARDRAQETQYF.

V is TRBV19 and J is TRBJ1-1; no firm D call. The CDR3 spans 11 residues. Germline V gives CDR1 LNHDA, CDR2 SQIVND (reference sequence). V shed 11 bases and J shed 3 bases, with 10 bases lying between them. The CDR3 loop is CASRRDTEAFF. CDR3 sequence (DNA): TGTGCCTCGAGAAGGGACACTGAAGCTTTCTTT.

This clonotype was observed many times. The CDR3, as DNA: TGCGCCAGCAGCTTGCCCGGGGAAGAGACCCAGTACTTC. Translation: CASSLPGEETQYF. V and J are TRBV5-1 and TRBJ2-5, with a tentative D call TRBD2 (5 bases). The CDR3 covers 13 residues. Germline-derived CDR1 and CDR2 are SGHRS and YFSETQ. Trimming shortened V by 1 base and J by 3 bases, and 7 bases separated the two germline ends.

This clonotype has a count of ten or more. The chain is built from TRBV20-1 and TRBJ1-5; 7 bases map to TRBD1. The germline V gene encodes CDR1 DFQATT and CDR2 SNEGSKA (reference sequence). V dropped 2 bases and J dropped 3; count of bases not matched to a gene: 7. The CDR3 sequence is 15 residues long. CDR3: CSARSSTGANQPQHF. CDR3 sequence (DNA): TGCAGTGCTAGATCCTCCACAGGGGCCAATCAGCCCCAGCATTTT.

This clonotype has a handful of counts. J is TRBJ1-1 and V is TRBV3-1; D call uncertain. The CDR3 runs 14 residues. Germline CDR1 and CDR2: LGHDT and YNNKEL (reference sequence). The V end was cut by 0 bases, the J end by 5 bases, with 10 bases between. CDR3 region: CASSQDMRRTEAFF. The CDR3 DNA sequence: TGTGCCAGCAGCCAAGATATGAGGCGGACTGAAGCTTTCTTT.

This clonotype occurred once. The chain carries TRBV9 and TRBJ2-3; 8 bases line up with TRBD1. With 0 bases clipped from V and 5 bases from J, the junction kept 11 bases outside the gene matches. This CDR3 contains 17 residues. Germline V CDR1 and CDR2: SGDLS, YYNGEE. CDR3 sequence: CASSVVQGALGGDTQYF. In nucleotides, the CDR3 is TGTGCCAGCAGCGTAGTGCAGGGGGCCCTTGGGGGAGATACGCAGTATTTT.